The clone carrying this T cell receptor (beta chain) was detected only once. The data originate from a study of blood T cell repertoires in COVID-19. Study summary: The origin of the acute and convalescent COVID-19 samples was the United States, Italy and Spain. Sources were T cells, B-cell-depleted T cells, or PBMCs; the material itself was cDNA or gDNA.

The germline V gene encodes CDR1 SGHRS and CDR2 YFSETQ. This CDR3 comprises 17 residues. V dropped 0 bases and J dropped 0 bases, with 12 bases sitting between them. Authors' analysis steps: For nucleated cells, counts were estimated from reference gene primer amplification. Generated by immunoSEQ multiplex PCR, the TCRdb table keeps only in-frame clones and is missing some. The DNA gave D and trimming, while V, J and clone size come from that table. This table holds approximately 310,000 clones, about nine tenths found once. The chain couples TRBV5-1 to TRBJ2-2; D is perhaps TRBD2 (5 bases). The sample taken for sequencing was peripheral blood. The sequence was collected from a man in his forties or fifties with active or convalescent COVID-19. CDR3 nucleotides: TGCGCCAGCAGCTTGGAGGTGCGGGCCACGAACACCGGGGAGCTGTTTTTT. It translates to CASSLEVRATNTGELFF.